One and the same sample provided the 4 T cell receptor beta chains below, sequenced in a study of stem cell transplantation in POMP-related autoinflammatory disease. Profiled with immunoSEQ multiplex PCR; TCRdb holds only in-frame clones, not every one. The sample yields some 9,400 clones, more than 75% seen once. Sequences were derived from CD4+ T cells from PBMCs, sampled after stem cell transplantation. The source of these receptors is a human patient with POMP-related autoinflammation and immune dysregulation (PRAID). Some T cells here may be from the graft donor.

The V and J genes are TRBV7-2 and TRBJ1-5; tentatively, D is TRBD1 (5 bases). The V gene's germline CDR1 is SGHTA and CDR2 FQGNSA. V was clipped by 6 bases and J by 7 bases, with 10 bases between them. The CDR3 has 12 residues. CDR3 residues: CASSFDSQPQHF. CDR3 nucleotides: TGTGCCAGCAGTTTTGACAGCCAGCCCCAGCATTTT.

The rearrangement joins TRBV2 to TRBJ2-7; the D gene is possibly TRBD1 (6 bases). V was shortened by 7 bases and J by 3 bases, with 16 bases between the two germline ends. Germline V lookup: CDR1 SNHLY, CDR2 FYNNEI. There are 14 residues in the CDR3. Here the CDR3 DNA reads TGTGCCAGCAAGGAAGGGGGACACAGCTACGAGCAGTACTTC. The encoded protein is CASKEGGHSYEQYF.

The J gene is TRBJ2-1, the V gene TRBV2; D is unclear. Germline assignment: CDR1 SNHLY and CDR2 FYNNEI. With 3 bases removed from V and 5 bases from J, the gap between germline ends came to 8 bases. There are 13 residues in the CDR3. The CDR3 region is CASSDPLDNEQFF. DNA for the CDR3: TGTGCCAGCAGTGACCCACTGGACAATGAGCAGTTCTTC.

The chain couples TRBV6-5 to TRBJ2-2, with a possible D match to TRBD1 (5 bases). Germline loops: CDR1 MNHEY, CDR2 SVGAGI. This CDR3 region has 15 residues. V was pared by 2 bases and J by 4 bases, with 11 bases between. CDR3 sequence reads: CASSYLQGGTGELFF. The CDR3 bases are TGTGCCAGCAGTTACCTCCAGGGTGGCACCGGGGAGCTGTTTTTT.